These 5 T cell receptor beta chains share one sample of origin, sequenced in a study of cytomegalovirus exposure and HLA in healthy donors (dated by TCRdb to about 2017). The library relied on the immunoSEQ multiplex PCR assay. A mixture of 60 forward primers for TCR Vbeta segments and 13 reverse primers for TCR Jbeta segments was used in the multiplex PCR. In TCRdb, the immuneACCESS table is reduced to in-frame sequences with V and J assigned. These tables do not hold every clone; where another copy was compared, an unresolved V gene accounts for under half, and the others remain unexplained. This sample is represented by about 140,000 clones; around 85% of them were singletons. The top ten hold 3.5% to 5% of the sample. The sample consisted of PBMCs. Receptor source: a man aged 35 to 55 in good health and CMV-seropositive.

V is TRBV5-1 and J is TRBJ1-1, with 7 bases lining up with TRBD1. Germline V gene sequence: CDR1 SGHRS, CDR2 YFSETQ. V lost 4 bases, J lost 4 bases, and 13 bases stayed unmatched. CDR3 length equals 16 residues. The CDR3 DNA is TGCGCCAGCAGCCTTTTACAGGGGCGGGGTGGCACTGAAGCTTTCTTT. It codes for CASSLLQGRGGTEAFF.

The CDR3 sequence: CASSLGTSANEQFF. CDR3 DNA sequence: TGTGCCAGCAGTTTGGGGACTAGTGCCAATGAGCAGTTCTTC. The chain uses TRBV27 and TRBJ2-1, with TRBD2 identical over 8 bases. The CDR3 contains 14 residues. V lost 3 bases, J lost 6 bases, and 4 bases stayed unmatched. CDR1 MNHEY and CDR2 SMNVEV come from the germline V gene (reference sequence).

The chain joins TRBV10-3 to TRBJ1-1, with D possibly TRBD1 on 5 matching bases. The CDR3 sequence is 14 residues long. Between the trimmed V and J ends, which lost 7 bases and 1 base, there was a span of 13 bases. CDR1 is ENHRY and CDR2 is SYGVKD in the germline V gene. The CDR3 sequence: CAIKGGVGNTEAFF. For the CDR3, the DNA is TGTGCCATCAAAGGAGGGGTTGGGAACACTGAAGCTTTCTTT.

The genes are TRBV25-1 and TRBJ2-5; 10 bases are a match to TRBD1. Judging by the DNA end, TRBJ2-7 fits better; the J call may be wrong. CDR1 is MGHDK and CDR2 is SYGVNS in the germline V gene. The CDR3 length is 15 residues. In DNA, the CDR3 is TGTGCCAGCAGTGAATGGGGACAGGGGAACTACGAGCAGTACTTC. Residues: CASSEWGQGNYEQYF.

This chain joins TRBV4-1 and TRBJ2-1; 8 nucleotides line up with TRBD1. The CDR3 extends over 16 amino acids. With V trimmed by 1 base and J by 1 base, 3 bases remained unmatched. Per germline, CDR1 MGHRA and CDR2 YSYEKL. CDR3 coding DNA: TGCGCCAGCAGCCAAGCGCAGGGGGCATCCTACAATGAGCAGTTCTTC. Its translation: CASSQAQGASYNEQFF.